A single sample gave rise to the 32 T cell receptor beta chains below, sequenced in a study of T cell repertoires in cytomegalovirus infection. Each CDR3 protein gets one entry after TCRdb re-called the reads with MiXCR. This table has about 770,000 distinct CDR3 sequences, about 27% appearing once. The antigens for these receptors are not known. The sample consisted of cultured CD8+ T cells from PBMCs, taken from culture after CMV antigen stimulation. Receptors were obtained from a human donor in good health (CMV status not recorded). Some clones in this sample may be carry-over from other donors' samples.

This clonotype appeared a single time. The rearrangement uses TRBV3-1 and TRBJ2-1, with TRBD2 identical over 11 bases. V shed 5 bases and J 4 bases; nucleotides not matched to a gene: 7. CDR3 size: 16 residues. CDR1 is LGHDT, CDR2 YNNKEL, per germline (reference sequence). This CDR3 is CASSDRLAGFYNEQFF. The CDR3 nucleotides read TGTGCCAGCAGCGACCGACTAGCGGGGTTTTACAATGAGCAGTTCTTC.

CDR3 in amino acids: CACHVTSGGGYNEQFF. As DNA, the CDR3 is TGTGCCTGCCATGTTACTAGCGGGGGAGGGTACAATGAGCAGTTCTTC. V is TRBV27 and J is TRBJ2-1; 11 bases are a match to TRBD2. The CDR3 contains 16 residues. Germline CDR1 reads MNHEY; CDR2 reads SMNVEV (reference sequence). V was pared by 11 bases and J by 4 bases, with 13 bases of the junction left unmatched.

This clonotype was detected a few times. The genes are TRBV2 and TRBJ1-5, with D maybe TRBD1 (5 bases). Germline CDR1 is SNHLY and CDR2 is FYNNEI. Trimming shortened V by 3 bases and J by 7 bases, and 16 bases separated the two germline ends. The CDR3 sequence is 15 residues long. For the CDR3, the DNA is TGTGCCAGCAGTGACAGCCTTTCCGGGACCCAGCCCCAGCATTTT. This sequence encodes CASSDSLSGTQPQHF.

This clonotype was seen many times. DNA for the CDR3: TGTGCCAGCAGCGAAACGGGGCTCACTGAAGCTTTCTTT. This encodes CASSETGLTEAFF. V is TRBV7-9 and J is TRBJ1-1, with D maybe TRBD1 (5 bases). Germline V gene sequence: CDR1 SEHNR, CDR2 FQNEAQ (reference sequence). Trimming stripped 5 bases from V and 4 bases from J, with 11 bases between. CDR3 length equals 13 residues.

The chain uses TRBV4-1 and TRBJ1-2; a weak D match, TRBD1 (5 bases). The CDR3 has 15 residues. Per the germline V gene, CDR1 is MGHRA and CDR2 is YSYEKL. V shed 1 base and J shed 4 bases, with 13 bases lying between them. The CDR3 nucleotides are TGCGCCAGCAGCCAAGTAGAGGGGCTAGGCTATGGCTACACCTTC. This gives the protein CASSQVEGLGYGYTF.

The rearrangement links TRBV9 to TRBJ2-1, with 8 bases aligning to TRBD2. In germline, CDR1 is SGDLS, CDR2 YYNGEE. This CDR3 has 14 residues. With V trimmed by 3 bases and J by 4 bases, 3 bases remained unmatched. CDR3 region: CASSAGLAYNEQFF. The CDR3 DNA is TGTGCCAGCAGCGCCGGACTAGCTTACAATGAGCAGTTCTTC.

The chain joins TRBV2 to TRBJ1-2; D not resolved. The CDR3 covers 12 residues. V was pared by 4 bases and J by 4 bases, with 7 bases between. Germline V gives CDR1 SNHLY, CDR2 FYNNEI. DNA of the CDR3: TGTGCCAGCAGTGCTGAGATCTATGGCTACACCTTC. This translates into CASSAEIYGYTF. Based on the CDR3 plus reference TRBV2 and TRBJ1-2, the full variable domain is EPEVTQTPSHQVTQMGQEVILRCVPISNHLYFYWYRQILGQKVEFLVSFYNNEISEKSEIFDDQFSVERPDGSNFTLKIRSTKLEDSAMYFCASSAEIYGYTFGSGTRLTVV.

This clonotype showed up just a few times. V gene TRBV4-1 combines with J gene TRBJ1-5; no reliable D call. Germline V gene data show CDR1 as MGHRA and CDR2 as YSYEKL. V shed 1 base and J shed 10 bases, with 17 bases lying between them. This CDR3 region has 15 residues. CDR3: CASSQANSGAGPQHF. DNA of the CDR3: TGCGCCAGCAGCCAAGCAAACAGCGGCGCGGGCCCCCAGCATTTT.

This clonotype was detected only a few times. The chain links TRBV12-3 or TRBV12-4 to TRBJ1-6; no definite D call. This CDR3 is 13 amino acids long. V was clipped by 1 base and J by 14 bases, with 12 bases between them. The CDR3 loop is CASSLGPLRALHF. As DNA, the CDR3 is TGTGCCAGCAGTTTAGGGCCCCTTAGGGCCCTCCACTTT.

There are many counts of this clonotype. This rearrangement joins TRBV7-3 to TRBJ2-2, with D perhaps being TRBD1 or TRBD2 (5 bases each). The CDR3 extends over 16 amino acids. Deletions cut 8 bases from V and 0 bases from J, with 16 bases between. Germline-derived CDR1 and CDR2 are SGHTA and FQGTGA. Written as DNA, the CDR3 is TGTGCCAGCGGCAGAGTCCGGGGCACGAACACCGGGGAGCTGTTTTTT. This translates into CASGRVRGTNTGELFF. Full variable domain (rest looked up from reference TRBV7-3 and TRBJ2-2): GAGVSQTPSNKVTEKGKYVELRCDPISGHTALYWYRQSLGQGPEFLIYFQGTGAADDSGLPNDRFFAVRPEGSVSTLKIQRTERGDSAVYLCASGRVRGTNTGELFFGEGSRLTVL.

Here the CDR3 reads CASRMSEGTEAFF. Here the CDR3 DNA reads TGTGCCAGCAGAATGTCCGAGGGCACTGAAGCTTTCTTT. The chain uses TRBV28 and TRBJ1-1; unclear D gene. This CDR3 is 13 amino acids long. Trimming shortened V by 6 bases and J by 4 bases, and 12 bases separated the two germline ends. CDR1 and CDR2 from the germline V gene are MDHEN and SYDVKM.

CDR3 DNA sequence: TGCAGTGCTAGAGATCCCGACAGAAATGAGCAGTTCTTC. Translating it yields CSARDPDRNEQFF. The rearrangement joins TRBV20-1 to TRBJ2-1; the D gene is possibly TRBD1 (5 bases). The CDR3 is made up of 13 amino acids. Trimming removed 0 bases from V and 7 bases from J, with 10 bases in between. Germline V CDR1 and CDR2: DFQATT, SNEGSKA (reference sequence).

Ten or more counts support this clonotype. This chain joins TRBV7-9 and TRBJ2-3, with 8 bases fitting TRBD2. This CDR3 comprises 16 residues. Germline V CDR1 and CDR2: SEHNR, FQNEAQ (reference sequence). The V segment lost 2 bases and the J segment 4 bases; nucleotides outside the gene matches: 8. Here the CDR3 DNA reads TGTGCCAGCAGCTTATCCTCGGGGGGGCTCGCAGATACGCAGTATTTT. It translates to CASSLSSGGLADTQYF.

This sequence joins TRBV7-9 and TRBJ2-5; D is perhaps TRBD1 (5 bases). CDR3 length: 14 residues. Trimming pared 1 base from V and 9 bases from J, leaving 15 bases between. Germline-derived CDR1 and CDR2 are SEHNR and FQNEAQ (reference sequence). Here the CDR3 reads CASSLGGRKNSQYF. CDR3 bases: TGTGCCAGCAGCTTAGGGGGCAGGAAGAACTCCCAGTACTTC.

The CDR3 DNA reads as TGTGCCAGCAGTTACAGGGGGGTCTTTGAAGCTTTCTTT. Protein sequence: CASSYRGVFEAFF. V usage is TRBV6-1 and J usage is TRBJ1-1; 8 bases line up with TRBD1. CDR1 is MNHNS and CDR2 is SASEGT in the germline V gene. This CDR3 spans 13 amino acids. V lost 5 bases, J lost 7 bases, and 6 bases stayed unmatched.

The chain joins TRBV20-1 to TRBJ1-5; D not resolved. The ends were cut back, 1 base at V and 6 bases at J, with 7 bases in the middle. Germline CDR1 DFQATT, CDR2 SNEGSKA (reference sequence). This CDR3 is built from 12 residues. The CDR3 is CSARGPAQPQHF. The CDR3 DNA follows: TGCAGTGCTAGAGGCCCGGCTCAGCCCCAGCATTTT.

The V and J genes are TRBV7-2 and TRBJ2-7; tentative D call: TRBD1 (5 bases). In germline, CDR1 is SGHTA, CDR2 FQGNSA. V was shortened by 1 base and J by 2 bases, with 9 bases between the two germline ends. The CDR3 has 14 amino acids. The CDR3 sequence: CASSLVGQPYEQYF. Written as DNA, the CDR3 is TGTGCCAGCAGCTTAGTGGGGCAGCCCTACGAGCAGTACTTC.

The sample holds a few counts of this clonotype. This chain connects TRBV6-6 to TRBJ1-4; the match to TRBD1 covers 7 bases. Germline assignment: CDR1 MNHNY and CDR2 SVGAGI (reference sequence). Germline trimming cut 7 bases from V and 4 bases from J; bases unmatched to any gene: 12. The CDR3 runs 16 residues. The CDR3 nucleotides read TGTGCCAGCACCGCAGTACCGGACAGGCTTAATGAAAAACTGTTTTTT. This sequence encodes CASTAVPDRLNEKLFF.

This sequence joins TRBV3-1 and TRBJ2-2, with 8 bases matching TRBD1. Germline V gene sequence: CDR1 LGHDT, CDR2 YNNKEL (reference sequence). Trimming at V came to 2 bases and at J to 0 bases, leaving 8 bases not matched to a gene. The CDR3 is 18 amino acids. The CDR3 DNA reads as TGTGCCAGCAGCCAAATGATCAGGGGGCCTTCGAACACCGGGGAGCTGTTTTTT. Amino acid sequence: CASSQMIRGPSNTGELFF.

The chain carries TRBV27 and TRBJ1-1; D is uncertain. Germline V gives CDR1 MNHEY, CDR2 SMNVEV (reference sequence). CDR3 length equals 13 residues. With 6 bases removed from V and 1 base from J, the gap between germline ends came to 9 bases. The CDR3 is CASSRDSNTEAFF. The CDR3 DNA sequence: TGTGCCAGCAGCCGCGACTCGAACACTGAAGCTTTCTTT.

The chain recombines TRBV24-1 with TRBJ2-4; the D gene is possibly TRBD1 (5 bases). Between the trimmed V and J ends, which lost 3 bases and 6 bases, there was a span of 14 bases. The CDR3 runs 15 residues. Germline CDR1 KGHDR, CDR2 SFDVKD. The CDR3 loop is CATSDKQDRRNIQYF. The CDR3 DNA reads as TGTGCCACCAGTGATAAACAGGACCGCAGAAACATTCAGTACTTC.

The chain uses TRBV6-2 or TRBV6-3 and TRBJ2-5, with D possibly TRBD2 on 5 matching bases. Deletions cut 4 bases from V and 5 bases from J, with 17 bases between. CDR1 MNHEY and CDR2 SVGEGT come from the germline V gene. There are 15 residues in the CDR3. The CDR3 region is CASSWRTLPGETQYF. The CDR3 coding sequence is TGTGCCAGCAGTTGGAGGACCCTGCCCGGGGAGACCCAGTACTTC.

The chain employs TRBV15 and TRBJ2-1; D ambiguous. Germline assignment: CDR1 LNHNV and CDR2 YYDKDF (reference sequence). The CDR3 covers 13 residues. V was trimmed by 8 bases and J by 0 bases, leaving 8 bases between them. For the CDR3, the DNA is TGTGCCACCTTTTCGAGCTCCTACAATGAGCAGTTCTTC. It codes for CATFSSSYNEQFF.

As to this clonotype: The junction departs from germline at one end; a sequencing error may be responsible. The chain couples TRBV5-3 to TRBJ2-1; the D gene is possibly TRBD1 (5 bases). TRBV5-3 is sorted into the ORF group, with uncertain function. The CDR3 extends over 14 amino acids. CDR3 in amino acids: CASSWGPTDNEQFF. CDR3 bases: TGTGCCAGCAGCTGGGGCCCGACAGACAATGAGCAGTTCTTC.

This clonotype turned up a few times. The chain couples TRBV29-1 to TRBJ2-1, with 10 nucleotides matching TRBD2. Trimming at V came to 2 bases and at J to 0 bases, leaving 7 bases not matched to a gene. The CDR3 is 17 residues long. Germline values: CDR1 SQVTM, CDR2 ANQGSEA. CDR3 loop: CSVERWSSGSSYNEQFF. CDR3 DNA: TGCAGCGTTGAAAGGTGGTCTAGCGGGAGCTCCTACAATGAGCAGTTCTTC.

This clonotype turned up a few times. The chain is built from TRBV7-9 and TRBJ2-1, with TRBD2 as a possible D gene (5 bases). V lost 2 bases and J 4 bases, leaving 12 bases between the germline ends. The CDR3 contains 15 residues. Germline lookup yields CDR1 SEHNR and CDR2 FQNEAQ (reference sequence). The CDR3, as DNA: TGTGCCAGCAGCTTACGGGAAAAAAAGTACAATGAGCAGTTCTTC. This translates into CASSLREKKYNEQFF.

The chain links TRBV27 to TRBJ2-7; 9 positions match TRBD1. The V gene end was trimmed by 1 base and the J gene end by 1 base; junction bases not matched to a gene: 5. Germline V gives CDR1 MNHEY, CDR2 SMNVEV (reference sequence). The CDR3 sequence is 16 residues long. This CDR3 is CASSLLGQGHSYEQYV. CDR3 DNA sequence: TGTGCCAGCAGTTTATTGGGACAGGGTCATTCCTACGAGCAGTACGTC.

This clonotype was counted only a few times. The gene calls are TRBV7-6 and TRBJ2-1; 9 nucleotides align to TRBD1. Trimming at V came to 2 bases and at J to 8 bases, leaving 7 bases not matched to a gene. The CDR3 runs 15 residues. The germline CDR1 and CDR2 sequences are SGHVS and FNYEAQ. CDR3 residues: CASSLRDRVVDEQFF. The CDR3 region has the DNA TGTGCCAGCAGCTTACGGGACAGGGTCGTCGATGAGCAGTTCTTC.

This clonotype was recorded a few times. The rearrangement links TRBV27 to TRBJ1-1, with unresolved D. This CDR3 spans 13 amino acids. With 5 bases removed from V and 3 bases from J, the gap between germline ends came to 10 bases. Germline-derived CDR1 and CDR2 are MNHEY and SMNVEV (reference sequence). The CDR3 nucleotides read TGTGCCAGCAGTCACGGACTGGACACTGAAGCTTTCTTT. Amino acids: CASSHGLDTEAFF.

The V and J genes are TRBV7-9 and TRBJ2-6; 7 bases line up with TRBD1. Per the germline V gene, CDR1 is SEHNR and CDR2 is FQNEAQ (reference sequence). V shed 4 bases and J 4 bases; nucleotides not matched to a gene: 4. The CDR3 contains 15 residues. CDR3 nucleotide sequence: TGTGCCAGCAGCTCATTACAGGGGGGGGCCAACGTCCTGACTTTC. It specifies CASSSLQGGANVLTF.

In its sample, this clonotype was seen many times. The chain employs TRBV6-5 and TRBJ1-1; D gene ambiguous. Germline V lookup: CDR1 MNHEY, CDR2 SVGAGI. The CDR3 contains 14 residues. V gave up 0 bases and J gave up 0 bases, with 5 bases separating them. CDR3 sequence: CASSYSMLNTEAFF. The CDR3 DNA sequence: TGTGCCAGCAGTTACTCGATGCTGAACACTGAAGCTTTCTTT.

The chain employs TRBV6-2 or TRBV6-3 and TRBJ1-1, with 9 bases that match TRBD1. Germline V gene sequence: CDR1 MNHEY, CDR2 SVGEGT. Unmatched junction bases numbered 12, after V lost 6 bases and J lost 1 base. The CDR3 is made up of 17 amino acids. The CDR3 coding sequence is TGTGCCAGCAGCCCCTGGGACAGGGCATTAGGGAACACTGAAGCTTTCTTT. It yields the protein CASSPWDRALGNTEAFF.